Listed below are T cell receptor beta chains from one sample, sequenced in a study of regulatory T cells in long-lasting Graves disease. TCRdb processed the multiplex PCR reads anew with MiXCR; each CDR3 protein has one entry. The repertoire includes roughly 450,000 distinct CDR3 sequences, around 21% of them detected once, and 7% to 10% sits in the top ten. Here the sequenced sample was peripheral blood mononuclear cells (PBMCs), taken when the disease was refractory, from a patient treated with antithyroid drugs. These receptors were taken from a female donor with Graves disease. The CDR3 runs from the conserved cysteine through the conserved F or W. D genes are given only for firm matches. Part of the rows lack a size; the others show once, few, many or a class for expanded clones.

j_call d_call v_call clone_size cdr3_aa cdr3_nt
TRBJ2-7 TRBD1 TRBV4-1 few CASSRARGTGGFEQYF TGCGCCAGCAGCCGGGCCCGAGGGACAGGGGGCTTTGAGCAGTACTTC
TRBJ1-6 NA TRBV28 many CATSGRGNSPLHF TGTGCCACCTCAGGGAGAGGGAATTCACCCCTCCACTTT
TRBJ1-1 NA TRBV5-1 NA CASSAGIALTEAFF TGCGCCAGCAGCGCAGGGATTGCGTTGACTGAAGCTTTCTTT
TRBJ1-1 NA TRBV18 few CASSPSQGQNTEAFF TGTGCCAGCTCACCTTCCCAGGGGCAGAACACTGAAGCTTTCTTT
TRBJ2-7 NA TRBV13 NA CASSLPGGVSYEQYF TGTGCCAGCAGCTTACCCGGCGGGGTCTCCTACGAGCAGTACTTC
TRBJ1-1 NA TRBV6-9 NA CASSYFGQNTEAFF TGTGCCAGCAGTTACTTCGGACAGAACACTGAAGCTTTCTTT
TRBJ2-2 NA TRBV20-1 few CSARSRSNTGELFF TGCAGTGCTAGGAGCAGGTCGAACACCGGGGAGCTGTTTTTT
TRBJ2-7 NA TRBV29-1 NA CSVLIYEQYF TGCAGCGTTTTGATCTACGAGCAGTACTTC
TRBJ2-2 NA TRBV10-3 few CAIAANTGELFF TGTGCCATCGCCGCGAACACCGGGGAGCTGTTTTTT
TRBJ1-5 NA TRBV30 NA CASEEPYNQPQHF TGTGCCTCCGAAGAACCCTACAATCAGCCCCAGCATTTT
TRBJ2-7 NA TRBV20-1 many CSARRRSYEQYF TGCAGTGCTAGACGCAGGAGCTACGAGCAGTACTTC